Shown below are 24 T cell receptor beta chains from a single sample sequenced in a study of T cell repertoires in cytomegalovirus infection. MiXCR, run by TCRdb on the reads, gives a single entry per CDR3 protein. The data hold around 300,000 distinct CDR3 sequences, with 20% to 25% observed a single time. Which antigens these TCRs recognize remains unknown. Sequencing was performed on cultured PBMCs, taken from culture after CMV antigen stimulation. The receptors were sampled from a human donor in good health (CMV status not recorded). Some clones in this sample may be carry-over from other donors' samples.

This clonotype was counted at least ten times. The chain has TRBV7-2 and TRBJ1-1; a possible D gene is TRBD1 (5 bases). The V and J ends lost 3 bases and 4 bases respectively, with 18 bases between them. The CDR3 sequence is 16 residues long. Germline V gives CDR1 SGHTA, CDR2 FQGNSA. In DNA, the CDR3 is TGTGCCAGCAGCTTGGGCCCGGGGGATGGGGGCACTGAAGCTTTCTTT. Protein product: CASSLGPGDGGTEAFF.

This clonotype has just a few counts. The V gene is TRBV20-1, the J gene TRBJ2-3; 9 bases map to TRBD1. Germline V gene lookup returns CDR1 DFQATT and CDR2 SNEGSKA (reference sequence). The CDR3 consists of 18 residues. V shed 2 bases, J shed 2 bases, and the junction held 14 bases outside the gene matches. This chain's CDR3 is CSARRGQGAGRVTDTQYF. CDR3 bases: TGCAGTGCTAGAAGGGGACAGGGAGCGGGAAGGGTCACAGATACGCAGTATTTT.

The genes are TRBV11-3 and TRBJ1-5; D gene unclear. V lost 0 bases to trimming and J lost 2 bases, with 14 bases between them. The CDR3 is 17 residues long. Germline lookup yields CDR1 SGHNT and CDR2 YENEEA. This CDR3 is CASSLDLERAGNQPQHF. In nucleotides, the CDR3 is TGTGCCAGCAGCTTAGATCTTGAGAGGGCCGGCAATCAGCCCCAGCATTTT.

This clonotype appeared a few times. CDR3 DNA sequence: TGTGCCAGCAGCTTAGACTTGGACAGAACTAAACGTGGTGCCAAAAACATTCAGTACTTC. Its translation: CASSLDLDRTKRGAKNIQYF. The chain joins TRBV7-9 to TRBJ2-4; D may be TRBD1 (6 bases). Per the germline V gene, CDR1 is SEHNR and CDR2 is FQNEAQ (reference sequence). The CDR3 totals 20 residues. Trimming removed 1 base from V and 1 base from J, with 23 bases in between.

On this clonotype itself: This may be a read error, as it is one base from a much larger clone. The chain has TRBV12-5 and TRBJ2-3, with 10 bases aligning to TRBD2. The trim removed 1 base at V and 4 bases at J, leaving 8 bases unmatched. Germline CDR1 reads LGHNT; CDR2 reads FRNRAP. The CDR3 totals 17 residues. The CDR3 loop reads CASGLGLAGTSADTQYF. The CDR3 nucleotides read TGTGCTAGTGGTTTGGGTCTAGCGGGGACTAGCGCAGATACGCAGTATTTT.

The chain carries TRBV5-1 and TRBJ2-2; 9 nucleotides align to TRBD2. Unmatched junction bases numbered 9, after V lost 5 bases and J lost 4 bases. Germline V lookup: CDR1 SGHRS, CDR2 YFSETQ. This CDR3 is built from 16 residues. CDR3 in amino acids: CASSPLSGRSTGELFF. The CDR3 nucleotides read TGCGCCAGCAGTCCACTTAGCGGGAGAAGCACCGGGGAGCTGTTTTTT.

The chain carries TRBV28 and TRBJ2-7; possibly TRBD1 for D (5 bases). This CDR3 is built from 13 residues. The germline V and J ends were trimmed by 2 bases and 3 bases, with 8 bases remaining between them. Per germline, CDR1 MDHEN and CDR2 SYDVKM. The CDR3 bases are TGTGCCAGCAGTTTACCAGGGAACTACGAGCAGTACTTC. Its translation: CASSLPGNYEQYF.

The V call is TRBV5-1, the J call TRBJ2-3; D not resolved. CDR3 length: 16 residues. Germline-derived CDR1 and CDR2 are SGHRS and YFSETQ. Trimming left V 1 base short and J 2 bases short, with 14 bases between. The CDR3 loop reads CASSLLSQALTDTQYF. The CDR3, as DNA: TGCGCCAGCAGCTTGTTGTCACAAGCCCTCACAGATACGCAGTATTTT.

This clonotype has just a few counts. This chain links TRBV7-2 with TRBJ2-7; weak D call: TRBD2 (5 bases). The germline gives CDR1 SGHTA, CDR2 FQGNSA. With 5 bases removed from V and 0 bases from J, the gap between germline ends came to 11 bases. The CDR3 spans 14 residues. DNA for the CDR3: TGTGCCAGCAGCCCCCGACGGGACTCCTACGAGCAGTACTTC. This encodes CASSPRRDSYEQYF.

The chain is built from TRBV19 and TRBJ1-6; no clear D gene. Trimming stripped 2 bases from V and 5 bases from J, with 19 bases between. The CDR3 sequence is 18 residues long. CDR1 and CDR2 (germline): LNHDA, SQIVND (reference sequence). The CDR3 DNA reads as TGTGCCAGTAGTATAATTGCACCGGCGGCGATAGATAATTCACCCCTCCACTTT. It translates to CASSIIAPAAIDNSPLHF.

This clonotype was found a few times. The chain recombines TRBV13 with TRBJ2-3, with 10 bases lining up with TRBD2. V lost 4 bases and J lost 1; bases outside the gene matches: 5. Germline lookup yields CDR1 PRHDT and CDR2 FYEKMQ (reference sequence). The CDR3 sequence is 16 residues long. The CDR3 here is CASSSPGTSGTDTQYF. DNA of the CDR3: TGTGCCAGCAGCTCCCCGGGGACTAGCGGCACAGATACGCAGTATTTT.

The table lists this clonotype with many counts. The rearrangement joins TRBV7-2 to TRBJ2-7; perhaps TRBD2 as D (6 bases). Trimming removed 5 bases at V and 4 bases at J, with 21 bases between. Germline lookup yields CDR1 SGHTA and CDR2 FQGNSA. CDR3 length: 16 amino acids. CDR3 sequence (DNA): TGTGCCAGCAGCACGCGATTATCGGGAGCTCAATACGAGCAGTACTTC. This encodes CASSTRLSGAQYEQYF.

The chain combines TRBV6-1 with TRBJ2-2, with a weak D call TRBD1 (5 bases). In germline, CDR1 is MNHNS, CDR2 SASEGT. The CDR3 extends over 17 amino acids. The V gene lost 5 bases and the J gene lost 1 base, with 17 bases spanning the gap. The chain's CDR3 is CASSYGARRMNTGELFF. CDR3 DNA: TGTGCCAGCAGTTATGGGGCTAGGCGGATGAACACCGGGGAGCTGTTTTTT.

This clonotype occurred many times. The rearrangement links TRBV7-2 to TRBJ1-5; D gene unclear. The V end lost 5 bases, the J end lost 6 bases, and 11 bases lay between the germline ends. The germline V gene has CDR1 SGHTA and CDR2 FQGNSA. This CDR3 has 13 residues. Here the CDR3 reads CASSDYRGQPQHF. In DNA, the CDR3 is TGTGCCAGCAGCGACTATCGGGGTCAGCCCCAGCATTTT.

The sample holds many counts of this clonotype. The gene calls are TRBV7-9 and TRBJ2-7, with 14 bases aligning to TRBD2. V gave up 5 bases and J gave up 6 bases; unmatched junction bases: 9. Germline values: CDR1 SEHNR, CDR2 FQNEAQ (reference sequence). The CDR3 sequence is 16 residues long. The CDR3 reads CASSPGTSGRISEQYV. The DNA for the CDR3 is TGTGCCAGCAGCCCTGGGACTAGCGGGAGAATAAGCGAGCAGTACGTC.

The rearrangement joins TRBV6-1 to TRBJ2-3; D remains unclear. Germline assignment: CDR1 MNHNS and CDR2 SASEGT. The CDR3 covers 14 residues. Trimming cost V 6 bases and J 2 bases, with 12 bases left between them. The CDR3 DNA is TGTGCCAGCAGGACGCCGGCGCTCACAGATACGCAGTATTTT. Its translation: CASRTPALTDTQYF.

This clonotype has a count of ten or more. The CDR3 DNA follows: TGTGCCAGCAGCTTAGATGAGGGGCAGCCCCAGCATTTT. As protein: CASSLDEGQPQHF. The V call is TRBV7-2, the J call TRBJ1-5; weak D call: TRBD1 (5 bases). V was clipped by 1 base and J by 7 bases, with 8 bases between them. Germline values: CDR1 SGHTA, CDR2 FQGNSA. The CDR3 is 13 amino acids.

This clonotype was recorded a few times. This rearrangement joins TRBV7-9 to TRBJ2-1; D is perhaps TRBD1 (6 bases). V lost 7 bases and J lost 9, with 19 bases in between. The germline gives CDR1 SEHNR, CDR2 FQNEAQ (reference sequence). The CDR3 is 14 residues long. The CDR3 region is CASTLRDTLGEQFF. Written as DNA, the CDR3 is TGTGCCAGCACCCTCCGGGACACCCTCGGTGAGCAGTTCTTC.

This clonotype was seen a handful of times. The V gene is TRBV11-2, the J gene TRBJ2-7; D is uncertain. The ends were cut back, 5 bases at V and 2 bases at J, with 16 bases in the middle. The germline V gene has CDR1 SGHAT and CDR2 FQNNGV. The CDR3 consists of 15 residues. The chain's CDR3 is CASSPAVRSPYEQYV. CDR3 nucleotide sequence: TGTGCCAGCAGCCCCGCTGTTCGGAGCCCCTACGAGCAGTACGTC.

The CDR3 region is CSARSPVTVLNTEAFF. The CDR3 DNA is TGCAGTGCTAGAAGCCCTGTGACAGTTTTGAACACTGAAGCTTTCTTT. This sequence joins TRBV20-1 and TRBJ1-1, with D maybe TRBD1 (5 bases). V dropped 2 bases and J dropped 0 bases, with 16 bases sitting between them. Germline-derived CDR1 and CDR2 are DFQATT and SNEGSKA (reference sequence). The CDR3 is 16 residues long.

The chain is built from TRBV7-9 and TRBJ1-2, with TRBD1 identical over 10 bases. CDR1 is SEHNR and CDR2 is FQNEAQ in the germline V gene (reference sequence). The CDR3 extends over 14 amino acids. J gave up 8 bases and V 4 bases, and 7 bases lay outside the gene matches. The CDR3 protein is CASSSGQGRWGYTF. CDR3 DNA sequence: TGTGCCAGCAGCTCGGGACAGGGGAGGTGGGGCTACACCTTC.

The chain joins TRBV7-9 to TRBJ1-6; TRBD1 aligns across 7 bases. The germline V gene has CDR1 SEHNR and CDR2 FQNEAQ (reference sequence). Unmatched junction bases numbered 16, after V lost 7 bases and J lost 4 bases. This CDR3 comprises 18 residues. As DNA, the CDR3 is TGTGCCAGCACCATCGCTGCGGGCGGACAGGCTTATAATTCACCCCTCCACTTT. It encodes CASTIAAGGQAYNSPLHF.

By frequency in the sample, this clonotype is large. The chain links TRBV7-2 to TRBJ1-6; TRBD1 matches 8 bases. The V and J ends lost 5 bases and 12 bases, in that order; junction bases with no gene match: 9. Germline V gene sequence: CDR1 SGHTA, CDR2 FQGNSA. This CDR3 region has 14 residues. CDR3 loop: CASSAQTGGRPLHF. The CDR3 DNA sequence: TGTGCCAGCAGCGCCCAAACAGGGGGGAGACCCCTCCACTTT.

J is TRBJ1-1 and V is TRBV10-3, with D perhaps matching TRBD1 (6 bases). CDR1 ENHRY and CDR2 SYGVKD come from the germline V gene. V was shortened by 7 bases and J by 4 bases, with 16 bases between the two germline ends. The CDR3 has 14 amino acids. CDR3 DNA sequence: TGTGCCATCACCTTAGGGGGAACCGGCACTGAAGCTTTCTTT. Translation gives CAITLGGTGTEAFF.